A single TCR beta chain is shown here with its context. Its antigen is not identified. 13 Jbeta primers and 60 Vbeta primers were used for the PCR. Repertoires were generated with immunoSEQ multiplex PCR, while TCRdb's copy carries only in-frame clones and drops some. This sample carries approximately 64,000 clones, more than 60% of them seen once, and the ten largest clones take about 5%. In nominal health when sampled, donors likely had unrecorded immune exposures nonetheless. These data belong to a study of cytomegalovirus exposure and HLA in healthy donors. The ends lost 2 bases at V and 6 bases at J; junction bases unmatched: 4. This CDR3 is 15 amino acids long. Per the germline V gene, CDR1 is MDHEN and CDR2 is SYDVKM. Notes on the study in general: Analyzed later, most CMV-associated TCR beta chains appeared HLA-restricted.

The source of this sequence is a male donor in good health and CMV-seropositive. The sequencing input was PBMCs. This chain connects TRBV28 to TRBJ1-2, with 12 positions matching TRBD1. The CDR3 nucleotides read TGTGCCAGCAGTTTAACGGGACAGGGGGCTAATGGCTACACCTTC. Encoded protein: CASSLTGQGANGYTF.